The rows below give T cell receptor beta chains drawn from one sample of a study of blood T cell repertoires in COVID-19. TCRdb keeps only in-frame clones here, not all; method: immunoSEQ multiplex PCR. The table lists 140,000 to 150,000 clones, around four fifths of them singletons. The sample comprised peripheral blood. These receptors were taken from a woman between 40 and 50 years old with active or convalescent COVID-19. The CDR3 runs from the conserved cysteine through the conserved F or W. The D gene is left open where the match is weak. Where a row states a size, it is once, few, many or the class of an expanded clone; other rows omit it.

v_gene,d_gene,abundance,j_gene,CDR3nt,CDR3aa
TRBV9,TRBD2,-,TRBJ2-3,TGTGCCAGCAGCTTTCGGACTAGCCGTAGCACAGATACGCAGTATTTT,CASSFRTSRSTDTQYF
TRBV9,-,-,TRBJ2-2,TGTGCCAGCAGCGTAGGTCCAGGGGCCACCGGGGAGCTGTTTTTT,CASSVGPGATGELFF
TRBV7-2,TRBD1,-,TRBJ2-7,TGTGCCAGCAGCTTAGCTGTTTCGGGGACAGGTGGGGTCGAGCAGTACTTC,CASSLAVSGTGGVEQYF
TRBV5-4,-,-,TRBJ1-1,TGTGCCAGCAGCTTGGGAACGATGTGGCAGACTGAAGCTTTCTTT,CASSLGTMWQTEAFF
TRBV19,TRBD1,-,TRBJ1-2,TGTGCCAGTAGTATTGGGACAGGGAAGGCGGTCTATGGCTACACCTTC,CASSIGTGKAVYGYTF
TRBV27,-,-,TRBJ1-5,TGTGCCAGCAGTCCCATGTGGTCCGCGTTCAACAGGGGCAATCAGCCCCAGCATTTT,CASSPMWSAFNRGNQPQHF
TRBV12-3/TRBV12-4,-,-,TRBJ1-1,TGTGCCAGTTCCCCCTTGGCGAACACTGAAGCTTTCTTT,CASSPLANTEAFF
TRBV19,TRBD1,few,TRBJ2-7,TGTGCCAGTAGTATTCAGGACAGGGCTAGCTACGAGCAGTACTTC,CASSIQDRASYEQYF
TRBV7-2,-,-,TRBJ1-4,TGTGCCAGCAGCCAACAGACAGGAAGGAAAAAACTGTTTTTT,CASSQQTGRKKLFF
TRBV5-1,TRBD1,-,TRBJ1-2,TGCGCCAGCAGCGTGGGGCGGGTCGCAGGGGGCCATGGCTACACCTTC,CASSVGRVAGGHGYTF
TRBV9,TRBD1,-,TRBJ1-1,TGTGCCAGCAGCGCCAACAGGGGGCGCCCGGGTGAAGCTTTCTTT,CASSANRGRPGEAFF
TRBV18,TRBD1,-,TRBJ2-4,TGTGCCAGCTCACCCGACAGGGTTGCCAAAAACATTCAGTACTTC,CASSPDRVAKNIQYF
TRBV28,TRBD1,-,TRBJ2-3,TGTGCCACCAGGGGGAGGCAGGGGGCTACAGATACGCAGTATTTT,CATRGRQGATDTQYF
TRBV2,TRBD1,-,TRBJ1-5,TGTGCCAGCAGTGATCACGGACAGGGGGCCGCAAATCAGCCCCAGCATTTT,CASSDHGQGAANQPQHF
TRBV28,-,once,TRBJ1-2,TGTGCCAGCAGTTTATCAGGGCCCTATGGCTACACCTTC,CASSLSGPYGYTF
TRBV5-6,TRBD2,-,TRBJ2-3,TGTGCCAGCAGCCCCCGGGCTAGCGGGGGCTCGGATACGCAGTATTTT,CASSPRASGGSDTQYF
TRBV5-6,-,-,TRBJ1-2,TGTGCCAGCAGCTTCAGGGATTGGGGTAGTGGCTACACCTTC,CASSFRDWGSGYTF
TRBV5-4,-,-,TRBJ2-5,TGTGCCAGCAGCGGGGGGTACCAAGAGACCCAGTACTTC,CASSGGYQETQYF
TRBV15,TRBD2,-,TRBJ2-5,TGTGCCACCAGTCCGGGACTAGCAAGGGAGACCCAGTACTTC,CATSPGLARETQYF
TRBV24-1,-,-,TRBJ1-5,TGTGCCACCAGTGGGGGGACTCTGCAGCATTTT,CATSGGTLQHF
TRBV10-3,-,-,TRBJ2-2,TGTGCCATCACTAGGACAGGGACTATGAACACCGGGGAGCTGTTTTTT,CAITRTGTMNTGELFF
TRBV3-1/TRBV3-2,-,-,TRBJ1-4,TGTGCCAGCAGCCCCAGGGGATTGGAGGAAAAACTGTTTTTT,CASSPRGLEEKLFF
TRBV29-1,-,-,TRBJ2-1,TGCAGCGTTGCCGGGAGTGGTGAGCAGTTCTTC,CSVAGSGEQFF
TRBV6-1,-,-,TRBJ1-2,TGTGCCAGCAGTGAACTCTTGCCAGGAAGCCTAAACTATGGCTACACCTTC,CASSELLPGSLNYGYTF
TRBV29-1,-,-,TRBJ1-2,TGCAGCGTTCTATTCCTCAACTATGGCTACACCTTC,CSVLFLNYGYTF
TRBV27,-,-,TRBJ1-6,TGTGCCAGCGCACAGGGAATAGGTGGGAATTCACCCCTCCACTTT,CASAQGIGGNSPLHF
TRBV15,TRBD1,-,TRBJ2-5,TGTGCCACCAGCAGAGATAAGGGGGCCGAAGAGACCCAGTACTTC,CATSRDKGAEETQYF
TRBV7-2,TRBD1,once,TRBJ2-7,TGTGCCAGCAGCTTACGACAGGGCTACTACGAGCAGTACTTC,CASSLRQGYYEQYF
TRBV27,TRBD1,-,TRBJ2-3,TGTGCCAGCAGACGACAGGGAAGCACAGATACGCAGTATTTT,CASRRQGSTDTQYF
TRBV5-8,-,-,TRBJ1-2,TGTGCCAGCAGCGGGTTTCCGCGGGGGGGGAACAAGGCTGGCTACACCTTC,CASSGFPRGGNKAGYTF
TRBV19,-,once,TRBJ1-1,TGTGCCAGTAGTATAGGCAGTATGAACACTGAAGCTTTCTTT,CASSIGSMNTEAFF
TRBV7-2,-,-,TRBJ2-1,TGTGCCAGCAGCTTGCCAGGGAAGGGGGTCTACAATGAGCAGTTCTTC,CASSLPGKGVYNEQFF
TRBV5-6,-,-,TRBJ1-5,TGTGCCAGCAGCTTGACAGGGACCAATCAGCCCCAGCATTTT,CASSLTGTNQPQHF
TRBV6-5,TRBD1,-,TRBJ1-6,TGTGCCAGCAGATCCCCGGGACAGGGGGCTCCACCCCTCCACTTT,CASRSPGQGAPPLHF
TRBV25-1,TRBD2,-,TRBJ2-7,TGTGCCAGCAGTGAATCAGCAGCGGGAGGTGGCGAGCAGTACTTC,CASSESAAGGGEQYF
TRBV4-1,-,-,TRBJ2-7,TGCGCCAGCAGCCAAGCAGAGGCCTCCTACGAGCAGTACTTC,CASSQAEASYEQYF
TRBV10-3,TRBD1,-,TRBJ1-1,TGTGCCATCAGTGAGGCTGCAGGGGGCGCGAACACTGAAGCTTTCTTT,CAISEAAGGANTEAFF
TRBV28,-,few,TRBJ2-4,TGTGCCAGCAGTCCCGTCGGGGTAGCGCCGCAAAACATTCAGTACTTC,CASSPVGVAPQNIQYF
TRBV2,TRBD2,-,TRBJ2-2,TGTGCCTGGACTAGCGGGGCGAACACCGGGGAGCTGTTTTTT,CAWTSGANTGELFF
TRBV2,-,-,TRBJ1-1,TGTGCCAGCAGGACCCAACAGGGTTTTCGGCCTGAAGCTTTCTTT,CASRTQQGFRPEAFF
TRBV5-1,TRBD2,-,TRBJ2-5,TGCGCCAGCAGCTTGGGACTGGCGGGGGGGCGCGAGACCCAGTACTTC,CASSLGLAGGRETQYF
TRBV4-3,TRBD2,-,TRBJ2-7,TGCGCCAGCAGCCAAGATAGGGCTAGCGGTGGAGATGGGCAGTACTTC,CASSQDRASGGDGQYF
TRBV27,-,-,TRBJ2-7,TGTGCCAGCGGCGGGGTACGCTCCTACGAGCAGTACTTC,CASGGVRSYEQYF
TRBV24-1,-,-,TRBJ1-2,TGTGCCACCAGTGGAGAAGGAGGGGATAACTATGGCTACACCTTC,CATSGEGGDNYGYTF
TRBV24-1,TRBD1,-,TRBJ1-5,TGTGCCACCAGTGATCCCGGATCCGACAGGGCTGGTCAGCCCCAGCATTTT,CATSDPGSDRAGQPQHF
TRBV6-5,-,-,TRBJ1-2,TGTGCCAGCAGGCCAACAGGGCCCCGCGACGGCTACACCTTC,CASRPTGPRDGYTF
TRBV7-2,-,-,TRBJ2-7,TGTGCCAGCAGCTTAGGACGGAGCTCCTACGAGCAGTACTTC,CASSLGRSSYEQYF
TRBV11-2,TRBD2,-,TRBJ2-1,TGTGCCAGCAGCTTAGCGGGGGGGTTGTACAATGAGCAGTTCTTC,CASSLAGGLYNEQFF
TRBV6-5,TRBD1,-,TRBJ1-5,TGTGCCAGCAGAGTCAGGGGGCGCGATCAGCCCCAGCATTTT,CASRVRGRDQPQHF
TRBV12-3/TRBV12-4,-,-,TRBJ2-1,TGTGCCAGCAGGCCGGGACTTTCTGAGAAGCAGTTCTTC,CASRPGLSEKQFF
TRBV28,TRBD1,-,TRBJ2-7,TGTGCCAGCAGTGCCCCCGGGACAGGGGGGAACGAGCAGTACTTC,CASSAPGTGGNEQYF
TRBV5-1,TRBD1,once,TRBJ2-3,TGCGCCAGCAGCGGGACAGACAGCACAGATACGCAGTATTTT,CASSGTDSTDTQYF
TRBV19,TRBD1,-,TRBJ2-6,TGTGCCAGTCAACCGTGGCGAAAACAGGGGGCTGGGGCCAACGTCCTGACTTTC,CASQPWRKQGAGANVLTF
TRBV30,-,once,TRBJ1-5,TGTGCCTGGAGACAGGGTCTGGAGCCCCAGCATTTT,CAWRQGLEPQHF